Each of the 22 T cell receptor beta chains below was sequenced from the same sample in a study of CD8+CD57+ T cells in acquired aplastic anemia. Investigators profiled TCR beta VDJ and CDR3 from genomic DNA template. TCRdb reprocessed the reads via MiXCR and lists one record per CDR3 protein. The sample holds about 190,000 distinct CDR3 sequences, about 53% seen once. Sequencing was carried out using sorted CD4+, CD8+, or CD8+CD57+ T cells (not recorded which) from PBMCs. The receptors were sampled from a human donor in good health, serving as a control.

This chain uses TRBV6-5 with TRBJ2-7, with 15 bases identical to TRBD2. The germline gives CDR1 MNHEY, CDR2 SVGAGI. This CDR3 comprises 17 residues. J lost 0 bases, V lost 6 bases, and 6 bases had no gene match. CDR3 in amino acids: CASRRTSGGDYSYEQYF. CDR3 sequence (DNA): TGTGCCAGCAGGCGGACTAGCGGGGGGGATTACTCCTACGAGCAGTACTTC.

Comment on this clonotype: Relative to the germline gene, one junction end is altered; a read error may explain this. This chain connects TRBV10-1 to TRBJ1-6, with 8 bases identical to TRBD1. This CDR3 is built from 18 residues. Looked up from germline, CDR1 is WNHNN and CDR2 is SYGVQD (reference sequence). The CDR3 DNA is TGTGCCAGCTCACCTGGACAGGGAGTCACGTACCATAATTCACCCCCCCACTTT. Translated, it gives CASSPGQGVTYHNSPPHF.

This clonotype was seen ten or more times. The chain is built from TRBV5-1 and TRBJ2-7; 9 bases are shared with TRBD1. Germline CDR1 reads SGHRS; CDR2 reads YFSETQ. The CDR3 has 13 amino acids. J gave up 7 bases and V 0 bases, and 2 bases lay outside the gene matches. CDR3 DNA: TGCGCCAGCAGCTTGGGTGACAGGGGGGAGCAGTACTTC. It translates to CASSLGDRGEQYF.

This clonotype was observed many times. V usage is TRBV27 and J usage is TRBJ1-2, with TRBD1 as a possible D gene (6 bases). Germline V CDR1 and CDR2: MNHEY, SMNVEV (reference sequence). The length of the CDR3 is 13 residues. V was clipped by 4 bases and J by 8 bases, with 14 bases between them. CDR3 nucleotides: TGTGCCAGCAGTTCCCTGGCAGGGGAAGGCTACACCTTC. Protein sequence: CASSSLAGEGYTF.

A word on this clonotype: This CDR3 fails to terminate in the conserved phenylalanine or tryptophan, so it likely reflects a read error. The chain carries TRBV6-1 and TRBJ1-1; D unclear. The CDR3 has 16 residues. With 5 bases removed from V and 3 bases from J, the gap between germline ends came to 19 bases. CDR1 is MNHNS, CDR2 SASEGT, per germline. This CDR3 is CASSSSNSPGHTEAFL. The DNA for the CDR3 is TGTGCCAGCAGTTCTAGTAACAGCCCTGGGCACACTGAAGCTTTCCTT.

The table lists this clonotype with many counts. V and J are TRBV15 and TRBJ2-5; 8 bases line up with TRBD2. Germline-derived CDR1 and CDR2 are LNHNV and YYDKDF (reference sequence). CDR3 size: 17 residues. V lost 1 base and J lost 0; bases outside the gene matches: 7. The CDR3 spells CATSRVGRGDYQETQYF. The DNA for the CDR3 is TGTGCCACCAGCAGAGTGGGGCGGGGGGACTACCAAGAGACCCAGTACTTC. Filled out from reference TRBV15 and TRBJ2-5, the complete variable domain reads DAMVIQNPRYQVTQFGKPVTLSCSQTLNHNVMYWYQQKSSQAPKLLFHYYDKDFNNEADTPDNFQSRRPNTSFCFLDIRSPGLGDTAMYLCATSRVGRGDYQETQYFGPGTRLLVL.

This clonotype has more than one count but fewer than ten. The V gene is TRBV4-1, the J gene TRBJ1-1; no firm D call. Germline CDR1 MGHRA, CDR2 YSYEKL. This CDR3 contains 13 residues. Deletions cut 3 bases from V and 5 bases from J, with 10 bases between. CDR3: CASSHHGRTEAFF. The CDR3 DNA reads TGCGCCAGCAGCCATCACGGGAGGACTGAAGCTTTCTTT.

V is TRBV7-2 and J is TRBJ2-7; D possibly corresponds to TRBD1 (6 bases). Trimming cost V 1 base and J 3 bases, with 13 bases left between them. This CDR3 region has 15 residues. Germline CDR1 SGHTA, CDR2 FQGNSA. The CDR3 sequence is CASSLERDTYYEQYF. For the CDR3, the DNA is TGTGCCAGCAGCTTAGAACGGGACACATACTACGAGCAGTACTTC.

On this clonotype: At one boundary the junction diverges from the germline segment, which might be a read error. The chain joins TRBV10-2 to TRBJ1-1, with 10 bases aligning to TRBD1. The germline gives CDR1 WSHSY, CDR2 SAAADI. This CDR3 region has 16 residues. In DNA form, the CDR3 reads TGCGCCAGCAACGCCGGGACAGGGGTTGAACCAATTGAAGCTCTCTTT. Translated, it gives CASNAGTGVEPIEALF.

Points on this clonotype: This is likely a read error, given that the CDR3 carries no conserved phenylalanine or tryptophan at its end. The V and J genes are TRBV4-3 and TRBJ2-7; D possibly matches TRBD1 or TRBD2 (5 bases each). The CDR3 contains 14 residues. Germline V gene data show CDR1 as LGHNA and CDR2 as YSLEER. V was shortened by 1 base and J by 8 bases, with 15 bases between the two germline ends. CDR3 nucleotide sequence: TGCGCCAGCAGCCAAGGGGACCGGGTTAGCAAGCAGTACTAC. Its translation is CASSQGDRVSKQYY.

This rearrangement joins TRBV20-1 to TRBJ2-7; D call uncertain. The CDR3 contains 12 residues. V lost 2 bases to trimming and J lost 5 bases, with 10 bases between them. The germline V gene has CDR1 DFQATT and CDR2 SNEGSKA (reference sequence). CDR3 protein: CSARLATHEQYF. CDR3 nucleotide sequence: TGCAGTGCTAGACTCGCAACCCACGAGCAGTACTTC.

This clonotype has a count of ten or more. The chain has TRBV7-3 and TRBJ1-2, with D possibly being TRBD1 (5 bases). Germline V CDR1 and CDR2: SGHTA, FQGTGA. The CDR3 spans 13 residues. V was trimmed by 5 bases and J by 4 bases, leaving 11 bases between them. The CDR3 coding sequence is TGTGCCAGCAGCCCCGGACATGCCTATGGCTACACCTTC. Encoded protein: CASSPGHAYGYTF.

Ten or more counts support this clonotype. The CDR3: CASSSGANTEAFF. In nucleotides, the CDR3 is TGCGCCAGCAGTTCCGGGGCGAACACTGAAGCTTTCTTT. This chain connects TRBV5-1 to TRBJ1-1, with D possibly being TRBD1 (5 bases). CDR3 length: 13 amino acids. Per germline, CDR1 SGHRS and CDR2 YFSETQ. Trimming removed 5 bases from V and 1 base from J, with 9 bases in between.

Here the CDR3 reads CASSISPSQGDAYGYTF. CDR3 DNA: TGTGCCAGTAGTATCTCTCCCTCGCAGGGAGACGCCTATGGCTACACCTTC. This chain uses TRBV19 with TRBJ1-2, with a possible D match to TRBD1 (5 bases). Germline V CDR1 and CDR2: LNHDA, SQIVND (reference sequence). The CDR3 loop spans 17 amino acids. Deletions cut 3 bases from V and 4 bases from J, with 21 bases between.

The chain links TRBV18 to TRBJ1-1; tentative D call: TRBD1 (5 bases). From germline, CDR1 is KGHSH and CDR2 LQKENI. With 5 bases removed from V and 1 base from J, the gap between germline ends came to 20 bases. There are 17 residues in the CDR3. CDR3 residues: CASSSGFIRHPNTEAFF. The DNA of the CDR3 is TGTGCCAGCTCATCAGGGTTCATTCGGCACCCGAACACTGAAGCTTTCTTT.

As concerns this clonotype: This is likely a read error, given that the CDR3 carries no conserved phenylalanine or tryptophan at its end. V and J are TRBV7-6 and TRBJ1-1; D is unresolved. The CDR3 is 13 amino acids. The ends were cut back, 1 base at V and 0 bases at J, with 3 bases in the middle. CDR1 and CDR2 (germline): SGHVS, FNYEAQ. The CDR3 loop is CASSLDMNTEAFV. In nucleotides, the CDR3 is TGTGCCAGCAGCTTAGATATGAACACTGAAGCTTTCGTT.

The chain carries TRBV20-1 and TRBJ2-7, with D tentatively TRBD1 (6 bases). CDR3 size: 15 residues. V dropped 0 bases and J dropped 2 bases, with 14 bases sitting between them. Germline-derived CDR1 and CDR2 are DFQATT and SNEGSKA (reference sequence). CDR3 nucleotide sequence: TGCAGTGCTAGAGATCTCACAGGGTCTCCCTACGAGCAGTACTTC. Encoded protein: CSARDLTGSPYEQYF.

As to this clonotype: The CDR3 ends on some other residue instead of the conserved phenylalanine or tryptophan, so this is likely a read error. The chain has TRBV2 and TRBJ1-3; D not resolved. Germline CDR1 SNHLY, CDR2 FYNNEI. This CDR3 contains 12 residues. The V end was cut by 3 bases, the J end by 2 bases, with 2 bases between. The CDR3 bases are TGTGCCAGCAGTGACCCTGGAAACACCATATATCTT. Residues: CASSDPGNTIYL.

This clonotype was observed many times. CDR3 DNA sequence: TGTGCCAGCAGTGAAGAGGGACAGCCCTCCTACGAGCAGTACTTC. This encodes CASSEEGQPSYEQYF. V and J are TRBV6-1 and TRBJ2-7; TRBD1 agrees at 7 bases. The junction had 3 bases not matched to a gene; V was cut back by 1 base and J by 0 bases. Germline loops: CDR1 MNHNS, CDR2 SASEGT. The CDR3 totals 15 residues.

The chain recombines TRBV10-3 with TRBJ2-7; D unresolved. CDR1 and CDR2 (germline): ENHRY, SYGVKD. The CDR3 contains 16 residues. With 6 bases removed from V and 3 bases from J, the gap between germline ends came to 21 bases. CDR3 amino acids: CAIRYSILGSVYEQYF. CDR3 sequence (DNA): TGTGCCATCAGGTACTCGATCCTGGGTTCCGTCTACGAGCAGTACTTC.

There are many counts of this clonotype. The chain recombines TRBV24-1 with TRBJ1-1; 7 nucleotides agree with TRBD1. The V gene end was trimmed by 3 bases and the J gene end by 5 bases; junction bases not matched to a gene: 8. There are 15 residues in the CDR3. Germline values: CDR1 KGHDR, CDR2 SFDVKD. The CDR3 reads CATSDTRQGWTEAFF. CDR3 coding DNA: TGTGCCACCAGTGATACCCGACAGGGTTGGACTGAAGCTTTCTTT.

This clonotype appeared a single time. The V call is TRBV7-9, the J call TRBJ2-7, with D perhaps TRBD2 (6 bases). The CDR3 is made up of 15 amino acids. Germline CDR1 reads SEHNR; CDR2 reads FQNEAQ (reference sequence). Deletions cut 5 bases from V and 0 bases from J, with 14 bases between. DNA for the CDR3: TGTGCCAGCAGCCCCTGGGACTTCCACTCCTACGAGCAGTACTTC. Translating it yields CASSPWDFHSYEQYF.